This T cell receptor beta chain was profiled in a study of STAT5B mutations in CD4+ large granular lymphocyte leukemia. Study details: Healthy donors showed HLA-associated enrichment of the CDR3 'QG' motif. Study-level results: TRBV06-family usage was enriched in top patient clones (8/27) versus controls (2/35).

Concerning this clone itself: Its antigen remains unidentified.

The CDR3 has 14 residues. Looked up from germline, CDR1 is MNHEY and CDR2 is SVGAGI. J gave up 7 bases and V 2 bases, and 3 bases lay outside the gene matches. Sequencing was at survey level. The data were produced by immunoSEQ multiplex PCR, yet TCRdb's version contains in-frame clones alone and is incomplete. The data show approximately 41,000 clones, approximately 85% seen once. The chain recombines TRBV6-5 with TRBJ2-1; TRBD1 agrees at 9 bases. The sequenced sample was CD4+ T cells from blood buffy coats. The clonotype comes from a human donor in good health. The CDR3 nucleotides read TGTGCCAGCAGTTACGGGACAGGGAGGAATGAGCAGTTCTTC. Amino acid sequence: CASSYGTGRNEQFF.